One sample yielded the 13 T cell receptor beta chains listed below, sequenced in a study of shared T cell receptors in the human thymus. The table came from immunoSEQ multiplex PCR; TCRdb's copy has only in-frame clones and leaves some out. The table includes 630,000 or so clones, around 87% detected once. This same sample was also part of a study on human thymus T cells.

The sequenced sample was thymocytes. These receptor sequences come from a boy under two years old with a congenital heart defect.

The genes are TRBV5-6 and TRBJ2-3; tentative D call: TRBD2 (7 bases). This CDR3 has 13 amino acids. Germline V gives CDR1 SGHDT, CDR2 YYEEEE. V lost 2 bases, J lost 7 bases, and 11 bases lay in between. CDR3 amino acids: CASSFRGAHTQYF. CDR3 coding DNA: TGTGCCAGCAGCTTTCGGGGGGCACATACGCAGTATTTT.

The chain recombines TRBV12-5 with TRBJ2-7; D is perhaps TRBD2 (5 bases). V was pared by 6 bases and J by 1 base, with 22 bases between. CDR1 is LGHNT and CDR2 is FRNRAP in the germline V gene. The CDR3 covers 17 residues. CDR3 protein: CASGTGPPLRGSYEQYF. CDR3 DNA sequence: TGTGCTAGTGGGACGGGTCCCCCACTACGAGGGTCCTACGAGCAGTACTTC.

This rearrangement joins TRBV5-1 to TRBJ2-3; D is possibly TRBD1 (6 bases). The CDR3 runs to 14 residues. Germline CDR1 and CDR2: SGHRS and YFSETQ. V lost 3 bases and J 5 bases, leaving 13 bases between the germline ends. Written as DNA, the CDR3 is TGCGCCAGCAGCTGGGGGCGAGGCGGAGATACGCAGTATTTT. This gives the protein CASSWGRGGDTQYF.

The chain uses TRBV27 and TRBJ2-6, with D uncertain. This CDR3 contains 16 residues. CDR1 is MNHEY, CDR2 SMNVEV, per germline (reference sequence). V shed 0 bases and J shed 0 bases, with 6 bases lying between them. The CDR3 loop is CASSLSASSGANVLTF. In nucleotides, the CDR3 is TGTGCCAGCAGTTTATCGGCTAGCTCTGGGGCCAACGTCCTGACTTTC.

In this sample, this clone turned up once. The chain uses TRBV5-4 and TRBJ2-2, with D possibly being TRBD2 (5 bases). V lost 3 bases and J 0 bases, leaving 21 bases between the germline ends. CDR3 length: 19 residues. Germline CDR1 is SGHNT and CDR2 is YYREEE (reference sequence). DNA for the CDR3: TGTGCCAGCAGCTGGGAAAATCGCATAGCGAAGACGAACACCGGGGAGCTGTTTTTT. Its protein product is CASSWENRIAKTNTGELFF.

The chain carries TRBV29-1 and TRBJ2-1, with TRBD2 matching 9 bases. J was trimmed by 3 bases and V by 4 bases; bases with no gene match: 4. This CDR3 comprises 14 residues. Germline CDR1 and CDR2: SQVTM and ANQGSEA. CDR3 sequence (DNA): TGCAGCGTTGTGAAGCGGGGGGACTACAATGAGCAGTTCTTC. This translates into CSVVKRGDYNEQFF.

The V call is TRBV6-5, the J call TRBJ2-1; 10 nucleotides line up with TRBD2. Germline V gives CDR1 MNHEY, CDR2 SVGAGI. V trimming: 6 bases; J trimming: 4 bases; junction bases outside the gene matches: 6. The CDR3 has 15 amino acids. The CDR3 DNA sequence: TGTGCCAGCAGCCTCTCTAGCGGGGGTTACAATGAGCAGTTCTTC. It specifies CASSLSSGGYNEQFF.

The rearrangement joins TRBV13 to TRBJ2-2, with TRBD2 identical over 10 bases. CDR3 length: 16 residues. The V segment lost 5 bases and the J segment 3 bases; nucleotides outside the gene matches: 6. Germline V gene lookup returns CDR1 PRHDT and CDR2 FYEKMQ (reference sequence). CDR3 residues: CASSNTSGKDTGELFF. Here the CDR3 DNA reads TGTGCCAGCAGCAATACTAGCGGGAAGGACACCGGGGAGCTGTTTTTT.

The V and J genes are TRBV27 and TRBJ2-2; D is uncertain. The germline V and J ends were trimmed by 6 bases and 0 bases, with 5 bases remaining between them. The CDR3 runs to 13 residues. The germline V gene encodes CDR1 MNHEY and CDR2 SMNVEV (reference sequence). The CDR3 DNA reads TGTGCCAGCAGGCACTCGAACACCGGGGAGCTGTTTTTT. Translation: CASRHSNTGELFF.

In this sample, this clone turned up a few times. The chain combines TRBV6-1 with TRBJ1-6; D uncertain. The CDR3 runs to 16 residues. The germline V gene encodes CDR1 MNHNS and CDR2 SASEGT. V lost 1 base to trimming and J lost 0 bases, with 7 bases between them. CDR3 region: CASSEGFSSYNSPLHF. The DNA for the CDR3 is TGTGCCAGCAGTGAAGGCTTCAGCTCCTATAATTCACCCCTCCACTTT.

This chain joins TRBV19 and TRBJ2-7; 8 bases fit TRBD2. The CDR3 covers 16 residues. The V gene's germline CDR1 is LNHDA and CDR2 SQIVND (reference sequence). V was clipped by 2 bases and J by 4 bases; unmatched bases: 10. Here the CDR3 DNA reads TGTGCCAGTAGTATAAGTCGGCTAGCGGGTCCGTACGAGCAGTACTTC. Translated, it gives CASSISRLAGPYEQYF.

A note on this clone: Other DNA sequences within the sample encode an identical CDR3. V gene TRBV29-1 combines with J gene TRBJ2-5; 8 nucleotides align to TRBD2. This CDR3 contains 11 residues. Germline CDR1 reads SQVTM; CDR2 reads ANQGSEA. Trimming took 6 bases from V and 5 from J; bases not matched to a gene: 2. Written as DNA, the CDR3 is TGCAGCGTAGCGGGAGAGGAGACCCAGTACTTC. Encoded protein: CSVAGEETQYF.

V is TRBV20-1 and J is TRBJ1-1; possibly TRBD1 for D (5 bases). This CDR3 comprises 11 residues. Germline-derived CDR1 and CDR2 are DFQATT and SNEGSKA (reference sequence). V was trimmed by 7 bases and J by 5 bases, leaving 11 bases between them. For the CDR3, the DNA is TGCAGTGGAGACAGTAAGACTGAAGCTTTCTTT. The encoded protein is CSGDSKTEAFF.